The entry that follows covers one T cell receptor beta chain sequence. The data belong to a study of blood T cell repertoires in COVID-19. Study-wide context: Sites across the United States, Italy and Spain contributed samples from acute and convalescent COVID-19. Sample material is recorded as cDNA or gDNA derived from T cells, B-cell-depleted T cells, or PBMCs.

Germline V lookup: CDR1 KGHSH, CDR2 LQKENI. This CDR3 comprises 15 residues. V lost 6 bases to trimming and J lost 7 bases; unmatched junction nucleotides: 8. The authors' processing: How many nucleated cells were present was estimated from reference gene primer amplification. The data were produced by immunoSEQ multiplex PCR, yet TCRdb's version contains in-frame clones alone and is incomplete. The V and J calls and the clone size are those of that table, but D and trimming were determined from the DNA. The table shows 40,000 or so clones, with about 91% occurring only once. The chain combines TRBV18 with TRBJ2-7; 14 bases are a match to TRBD2. The sequencing sample was made of peripheral blood. The clonotype was recovered from a woman aged 25 to 39 in a cohort sampled during active COVID-19. CDR3 residues: CASSHRLAGGREQYF. The CDR3 DNA sequence: TGTGCCAGCTCGCACCGACTAGCGGGAGGGCGGGAGCAGTACTTC.